This is a list of T cell receptor beta chains from one sample in a study of shared clonotypes between healthy human individuals. Libraries were prepared by immunoSEQ multiplex PCR; TCRdb keeps only in-frame clonotypes and omits some of them. The sample has hundreds of thousands of clones; 92% are singletons. Material for sequencing was naive CD8+ T cells sorted from blood. The receptors originated from a man younger than 40 in good health. The CDR3 runs from the conserved cysteine through the conserved F or W. Each record gives: D gene, V gene, clone size, J gene, CDR3 DNA, CDR3 protein. D genes are given only for firm matches. Some rows mark clone size as missing; the rest say once, few, many or name a class of expanded clone.

d_call: -; v_call: TRBV9; clone_size: -; j_call: TRBJ1-2; cdr3_nt: TGTGCCAGCAGCCCAAAGGGAACCTTC; cdr3_aa: CASSPKGTF
d_call: TRBD1; v_call: TRBV27; clone_size: -; j_call: TRBJ2-1; cdr3_nt: TGTGCCAGCAGTTTAGGGACAGGGTATAATGAGCAGTTCTTC; cdr3_aa: CASSLGTGYNEQFF
d_call: -; v_call: TRBV28; clone_size: many; j_call: TRBJ2-7; cdr3_nt: TGTGCCAGCAGTGGGATCTCCTACGAGCAGTACTTC; cdr3_aa: CASSGISYEQYF
d_call: TRBD2; v_call: TRBV7-3; clone_size: once; j_call: TRBJ2-3; cdr3_nt: TGTGCCAGCAGCCGGACTAGCGGACTCACAGATACGCAGTATTTT; cdr3_aa: CASSRTSGLTDTQYF
d_call: -; v_call: TRBV4-1; clone_size: -; j_call: TRBJ2-5; cdr3_nt: TGCGCCAGCAGCCACCTAGGCGAGGAGACCCAGTACTTC; cdr3_aa: CASSHLGEETQYF
d_call: -; v_call: TRBV7-9; clone_size: -; j_call: TRBJ1-1; cdr3_nt: TGTGCCATCAACCTCGGACCCCAGAACACTGAAGCTTTCTTT; cdr3_aa: CAINLGPQNTEAFF
d_call: -; v_call: TRBV6-6; clone_size: few; j_call: TRBJ2-5; cdr3_nt: TGTGCCAGCAGCCCGTACCAAGAGACCCAGTACTTC; cdr3_aa: CASSPYQETQYF
d_call: -; v_call: TRBV21-1; clone_size: -; j_call: TRBJ2-3; cdr3_nt: TGTGCCAGCAGGGGATTCGAGGATCGGGACAGGGCCGCAGATACGCAGTATTTT; cdr3_aa: CASRGFEDRDRAADTQYF
d_call: TRBD1; v_call: TRBV7-9; clone_size: -; j_call: TRBJ2-1; cdr3_nt: TGTGCCAGCAGTCCTCCCTTCCGGGACAGGGGGTGGAATGAGCAGTTCTTC; cdr3_aa: CASSPPFRDRGWNEQFF
d_call: -; v_call: TRBV19; clone_size: -; j_call: TRBJ1-1; cdr3_nt: TGTGCAACTACGAACACTGAAGCTTTCTTT; cdr3_aa: CATTNTEAFF
d_call: TRBD2; v_call: TRBV7-2; clone_size: -; j_call: TRBJ2-1; cdr3_nt: TGTGCCAGCAGCTGGGGACTAGCGGGAGTTTTGGAGCAGTTCTTC; cdr3_aa: CASSWGLAGVLEQFF
d_call: -; v_call: TRBV7-6; clone_size: -; j_call: TRBJ2-7; cdr3_nt: TGTGCCAGCAGCTTAGGGGCTGACGGGTCCTCCTACGAGCAGTACTTC; cdr3_aa: CASSLGADGSSYEQYF
d_call: -; v_call: TRBV14; clone_size: -; j_call: TRBJ1-3; cdr3_nt: TGTGCCAGCAGCCAAGACTCAAGCTCTGGAAACACCATATATTTT; cdr3_aa: CASSQDSSSGNTIYF
d_call: -; v_call: TRBV5-4; clone_size: -; j_call: TRBJ2-5; cdr3_nt: TGTGCCAGCAGCTCCCCTTATGACCTGGAGACCCAGTACTTC; cdr3_aa: CASSSPYDLETQYF
d_call: -; v_call: TRBV25-1; clone_size: -; j_call: TRBJ2-7; cdr3_nt: TGTGCCAGCGGCGGTCACGAGCAGTACTTC; cdr3_aa: CASGGHEQYF
d_call: -; v_call: TRBV6-1; clone_size: few; j_call: TRBJ2-3; cdr3_nt: TGTGCCAGCAGTGAATGGAGACCCCCAGATACGCAGTATTTT; cdr3_aa: CASSEWRPPDTQYF
d_call: -; v_call: TRBV4-1; clone_size: -; j_call: TRBJ2-5; cdr3_nt: TGCGCCAGCAGCCAAGTGGTTGGATTGGGCCAGTACTTC; cdr3_aa: CASSQVVGLGQYF
d_call: TRBD2; v_call: TRBV29-1; clone_size: -; j_call: TRBJ2-1; cdr3_nt: TGCAGCGTAAGCGGGACTAGATATTTGAGTGAGCAGTTCTTC; cdr3_aa: CSVSGTRYLSEQFF
d_call: -; v_call: TRBV29-1; clone_size: -; j_call: TRBJ2-7; cdr3_nt: TGCAGCGTTGAAGATCAGCACAGTCCCTCCTACGAGCAGTACTTC; cdr3_aa: CSVEDQHSPSYEQYF
d_call: TRBD2; v_call: TRBV2; clone_size: -; j_call: TRBJ2-7; cdr3_nt: TGTGCCAGGGAAGCGGGGAGGGAGACCTACGAGCAGTACTTC; cdr3_aa: CAREAGRETYEQYF
d_call: -; v_call: TRBV7-8; clone_size: -; j_call: TRBJ1-1; cdr3_nt: TGTGCCAGCAGCTTAGACCCGAACACTGAAGCTTTCTTT; cdr3_aa: CASSLDPNTEAFF
d_call: -; v_call: TRBV5-1; clone_size: -; j_call: TRBJ1-2; cdr3_nt: TGCGCCAGCAGCTTGGCCGAGGGCGGGATGAGGGGCTACACCTTC; cdr3_aa: CASSLAEGGMRGYTF
d_call: -; v_call: TRBV10-1; clone_size: -; j_call: TRBJ2-7; cdr3_nt: TGCGCCAGCAGTGGAGAGGGGACGGGGACCCCCCACGAGCAGTACTTC; cdr3_aa: CASSGEGTGTPHEQYF
d_call: -; v_call: TRBV28; clone_size: -; j_call: TRBJ2-7; cdr3_nt: TGTGCCAGCAGTTATCCCGATACCTACGAGCAGTACTTC; cdr3_aa: CASSYPDTYEQYF
d_call: -; v_call: TRBV10-2; clone_size: -; j_call: TRBJ2-2; cdr3_nt: TGCGCCAGCAGCAGACAGCCGTACACCGGGGAGCTGTTTTTT; cdr3_aa: CASSRQPYTGELFF
d_call: -; v_call: TRBV5-8; clone_size: -; j_call: TRBJ2-7; cdr3_nt: TGTGCCAGCAGCTTGAACCAGAACGGAGGCGAGCAGTACTTC; cdr3_aa: CASSLNQNGGEQYF
d_call: -; v_call: TRBV18; clone_size: -; j_call: TRBJ2-7; cdr3_nt: TGTGCCAGCTGGGGAGAGGGGACGGGCGAGCAGTACTTC; cdr3_aa: CASWGEGTGEQYF
d_call: -; v_call: TRBV6-5; clone_size: -; j_call: TRBJ2-1; cdr3_nt: TGTGCCAGCAGTTACTCGATTGGGACGTACAATGAGCAGTTCTTC; cdr3_aa: CASSYSIGTYNEQFF
d_call: -; v_call: TRBV10-3; clone_size: -; j_call: TRBJ1-2; cdr3_nt: TGTGCCATCAGTCCCGGGGGGGTCCTAACTAATGGCTACACCTTC; cdr3_aa: CAISPGGVLTNGYTF
d_call: -; v_call: TRBV6-1; clone_size: -; j_call: TRBJ1-2; cdr3_nt: TGTGCCAGCAGTGAACGAGGGGGAAGCTATGGCTACACCTTC; cdr3_aa: CASSERGGSYGYTF
d_call: -; v_call: TRBV5-1; clone_size: -; j_call: TRBJ1-5; cdr3_nt: TGCGTACCCGGCAGGGCCTTCAATCAGCCCCAGCATTTT; cdr3_aa: CVPGRAFNQPQHF
d_call: -; v_call: TRBV27; clone_size: once; j_call: TRBJ1-1; cdr3_nt: TGTGCCAGCAGTGGGACTGCGTGGGGGAACACTGAAGCTTTCTTT; cdr3_aa: CASSGTAWGNTEAFF
d_call: -; v_call: TRBV27; clone_size: -; j_call: TRBJ2-5; cdr3_nt: TGTGCCAGCAGTTCCGCGGGACTTTGGGAGACCCAGTACTTC; cdr3_aa: CASSSAGLWETQYF
d_call: TRBD1; v_call: TRBV5-8; clone_size: once; j_call: TRBJ2-7; cdr3_nt: TGTGCCAGCAGCTTAAAGGGGGCGAGCGAGCAGTACTTC; cdr3_aa: CASSLKGASEQYF
d_call: -; v_call: TRBV6-1; clone_size: -; j_call: TRBJ2-4; cdr3_nt: TGTGCCAGCAGTGAATCGCACAGGGTGATCCTTGTAGCCAAAAACATTCAGTACTTC; cdr3_aa: CASSESHRVILVAKNIQYF
d_call: -; v_call: TRBV6-5; clone_size: -; j_call: TRBJ1-2; cdr3_nt: TGTGCCAGCAGTTACGGGGGGATCTGGGGCTACACCTTC; cdr3_aa: CASSYGGIWGYTF
d_call: -; v_call: TRBV5-6; clone_size: once; j_call: TRBJ2-5; cdr3_nt: TGTGCCAGCAGCTGGACCGGGGGAACCCAGTACTTC; cdr3_aa: CASSWTGGTQYF
d_call: -; v_call: TRBV5-4; clone_size: -; j_call: TRBJ2-7; cdr3_nt: TGTGCCAGCAGCTTAGGACCACCCTACGAGCAGTACTTC; cdr3_aa: CASSLGPPYEQYF
d_call: TRBD2; v_call: TRBV6-5; clone_size: -; j_call: TRBJ2-3; cdr3_nt: TGTGCCAGCAGGCGACTAGCGGGAGGGGGGGATACGCAGTATTTT; cdr3_aa: CASRRLAGGGDTQYF
d_call: TRBD2; v_call: TRBV6-5; clone_size: -; j_call: TRBJ2-7; cdr3_nt: TGTGCCAGCACTATAGCGGGAGAGGGTGCCTACGAGCAGTACTTC; cdr3_aa: CASTIAGEGAYEQYF
d_call: -; v_call: TRBV29-1; clone_size: -; j_call: TRBJ2-7; cdr3_nt: TGCAGCGTTCTCGATGTGGGGTTCTACGAGCAGTACTTC; cdr3_aa: CSVLDVGFYEQYF
d_call: TRBD2; v_call: TRBV7-9; clone_size: -; j_call: TRBJ2-3; cdr3_nt: TGTGCCAGCAGCCCGACTAGCGCGGATACGCAGTATTTT; cdr3_aa: CASSPTSADTQYF
d_call: -; v_call: TRBV30; clone_size: -; j_call: TRBJ1-5; cdr3_nt: TGTGCCTGGAAGCAGGGAGGGAATCAGCCCCAGCATTTT; cdr3_aa: CAWKQGGNQPQHF
d_call: -; v_call: TRBV5-6; clone_size: once; j_call: TRBJ2-7; cdr3_nt: TGTGCCAGCAGTTCTCTGACACCCTACGAGCAGTACTTC; cdr3_aa: CASSSLTPYEQYF
d_call: TRBD1; v_call: TRBV28; clone_size: -; j_call: TRBJ1-5; cdr3_nt: TGTGCCAGCAGTTTGGTGACAGGGGGTAGCAATCAGCCCCAGCATTTT; cdr3_aa: CASSLVTGGSNQPQHF
d_call: -; v_call: TRBV5-1; clone_size: -; j_call: TRBJ1-1; cdr3_nt: TGCGCCAGCAGCTTGGCCGACCGATGGTACACTGAAGCTTTCTTT; cdr3_aa: CASSLADRWYTEAFF
d_call: TRBD2; v_call: TRBV6-1; clone_size: -; j_call: TRBJ2-7; cdr3_nt: TGTGCCAGCAGTGGACATCCGGGACTAAGCGGCTGGTCCTACGAGCAGTACTTC; cdr3_aa: CASSGHPGLSGWSYEQYF
d_call: -; v_call: TRBV21-1; clone_size: -; j_call: TRBJ2-1; cdr3_nt: TGTGCCAGCAGCAAACTGCGAGGGGGCCCCACCATCATGTGGCAGTTCTTC; cdr3_aa: CASSKLRGGPTIMWQFF
d_call: -; v_call: TRBV7-8; clone_size: once; j_call: TRBJ2-2; cdr3_nt: TGTGCCAGCAGCTTAGCAACGGGGCTTAAATGGACCGGGGAGCTGTTTTTT; cdr3_aa: CASSLATGLKWTGELFF
d_call: -; v_call: TRBV7-8; clone_size: -; j_call: TRBJ2-5; cdr3_nt: TGTGCCAGCAGCCTCCGTCGTTGGGAACGAGAGACCCAGTACTTC; cdr3_aa: CASSLRRWERETQYF
d_call: TRBD2; v_call: TRBV29-1; clone_size: -; j_call: TRBJ2-7; cdr3_nt: TGCAGCGCCGCGGGCAATAGCGGGACTAAACTCGAGCAGTACTTC; cdr3_aa: CSAAGNSGTKLEQYF